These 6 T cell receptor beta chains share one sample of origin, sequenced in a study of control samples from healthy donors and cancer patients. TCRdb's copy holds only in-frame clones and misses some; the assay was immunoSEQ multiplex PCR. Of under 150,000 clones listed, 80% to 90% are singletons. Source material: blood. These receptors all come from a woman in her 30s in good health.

CDR3 amino acids: CASSLVGTASLGYTF. The CDR3 DNA is TGCGCCAGCAGCTTGGTGGGGACAGCCTCTTTGGGCTACACCTTC. The chain joins TRBV5-1 to TRBJ1-2; TRBD1 matches at 7 bases. The length of the CDR3 is 15 residues. Germline V gene sequence: CDR1 SGHRS, CDR2 YFSETQ. J was trimmed by 8 bases and V by 0 bases; bases with no gene match: 10.

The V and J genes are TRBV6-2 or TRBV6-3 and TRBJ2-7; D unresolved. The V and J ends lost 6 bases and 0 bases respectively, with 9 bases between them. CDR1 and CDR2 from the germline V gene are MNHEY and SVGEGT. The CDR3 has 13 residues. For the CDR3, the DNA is TGTGCCAGCAGCTTCACTAACTCCTACGAGCAGTACTTC. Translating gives CASSFTNSYEQYF.

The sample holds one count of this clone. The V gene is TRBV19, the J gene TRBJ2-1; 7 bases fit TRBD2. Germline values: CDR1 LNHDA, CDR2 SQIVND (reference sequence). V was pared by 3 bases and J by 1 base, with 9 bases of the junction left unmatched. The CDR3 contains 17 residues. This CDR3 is CASSINGGRGSYNEQFF. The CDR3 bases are TGTGCCAGTAGTATCAATGGCGGGAGAGGGTCCTACAATGAGCAGTTCTTC.

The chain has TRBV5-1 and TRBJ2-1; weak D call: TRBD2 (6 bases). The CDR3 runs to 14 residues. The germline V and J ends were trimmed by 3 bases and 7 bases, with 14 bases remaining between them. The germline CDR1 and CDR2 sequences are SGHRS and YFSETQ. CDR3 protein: CASSWREIRNEQFF. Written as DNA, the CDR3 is TGCGCCAGCAGCTGGAGGGAAATCCGTAATGAGCAGTTCTTC.

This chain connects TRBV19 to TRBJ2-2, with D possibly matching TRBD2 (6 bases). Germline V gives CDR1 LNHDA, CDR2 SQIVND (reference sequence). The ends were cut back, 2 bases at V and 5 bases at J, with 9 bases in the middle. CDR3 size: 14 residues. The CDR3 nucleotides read TGTGCCAGTAGTATATTGGCGGGGACCGGGGAGCTGTTTTTT. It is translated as CASSILAGTGELFF.

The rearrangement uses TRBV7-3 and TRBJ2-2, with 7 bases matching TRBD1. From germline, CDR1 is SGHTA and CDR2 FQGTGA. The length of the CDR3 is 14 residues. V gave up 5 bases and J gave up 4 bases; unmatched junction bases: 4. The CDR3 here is CASSRGGSTGELFF. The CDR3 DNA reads TGTGCCAGCAGCAGAGGGGGCAGCACCGGGGAGCTGTTTTTT.